These T cell receptor beta chains were read from a single sample in a study of glioma-infiltrating T cells after dendritic cell vaccination. Repertoires were generated with immunoSEQ multiplex PCR, while TCRdb's copy carries only in-frame clones and drops some. The data contain under 5,000 clones, under 95% of them seen just once; the ten biggest clones take up 5.5%. Sample: blood, taken before dendritic cell vaccination. The receptors here all came from a human donor with glioblastoma. Each CDR3 is given with its conserved first and last residue. A D gene is named only where the DNA matches it firmly. Expanded clones get a size class; other rows say once, few or many, or leave the size out.

>TRBJ2-1|NA|13|TRBV4-2|NA
CASSQDRGGEQFF
TGTGCCAGCAGCCAAGATAGGGGAGGTGAGCAGTTCTTC
>TRBJ1-2|NA|16|TRBV7-2|NA
CASSLAGRVEDYGYTF
TGTGCCAGCAGCTTAGCGGGGAGGGTGGAGGACTATGGCTACACCTTC
>TRBJ2-3|NA|14|TRBV28|NA
CASVDLGDTDTQYF
TGTGCCAGCGTCGACCTCGGGGACACAGATACGCAGTATTTT
>TRBJ1-1|NA|16|TRBV28|NA
CASSFPMEGPGTEAFF
TGTGCCAGCAGTTTTCCTATGGAGGGGCCGGGGACTGAAGCTTTCTTT
>TRBJ2-3|NA|14|TRBV6-5|NA
CASSWMTHTDTQYF
TGTGCCAGCAGTTGGATGACACACACAGATACGCAGTATTTT
>TRBJ2-1|NA|14|TRBV6-1|TRBD1
CASSRDRGNNEQFF
TGTGCCAGCAGCCGGGACAGGGGCAACAATGAGCAGTTCTTC
>TRBJ1-6|NA|13|TRBV29-1|NA
CSVELQKNSPLHF
TGCAGCGTTGAGCTACAGAAAAATTCACCCCTCCACTTT
>TRBJ2-1|NA|15|TRBV6-5|TRBD1
CASSGGQGRYNEQFF
TGTGCCAGCAGTGGGGGACAGGGCCGTTACAATGAGCAGTTCTTC
>TRBJ2-5|NA|16|TRBV28|NA
CASSLRAPIRGETQYF
TGTGCCAGCAGCCTTAGGGCACCCATAAGGGGAGAGACCCAGTACTTC
>TRBJ1-1|NA|13|TRBV9|TRBD1
CASSVEGTGGAFF
TGTGCCAGCAGCGTAGAGGGGACAGGGGGGGCTTTCTTT
>TRBJ1-2|NA|12|TRBV19|NA
CASSLGGYGYTF
TGTGCCAGTAGTTTAGGCGGCTATGGCTACACCTTC
>TRBJ2-7|NA|15|TRBV18|TRBD1
CASSPAQGQAYEQYF
TGTGCCAGCTCACCAGCACAGGGGCAGGCCTACGAGCAGTACTTC
>TRBJ2-1|NA|17|TRBV7-9|NA
CASSLANQGMGFNEQFF
TGTGCCAGCAGCTTAGCCAACCAGGGGATGGGTTTCAATGAGCAGTTCTTC
>TRBJ1-2|NA|16|TRBV28|TRBD1
CALKSIDVGQGYGYTF
TGTGCCCTAAAATCTATCGACGTTGGACAGGGGTATGGCTACACCTTC
>TRBJ1-1|NA|15|TRBV7-3|TRBD1
CASSLSTGGDTEAFF
TGTGCCAGCAGCCTGAGTACAGGGGGGGACACTGAAGCTTTCTTT
>TRBJ2-7|NA|12|TRBV29-1|NA
CSVGSGTYEQYF
TGCAGCGTTGGAAGCGGAACATACGAGCAGTACTTC
>TRBJ2-3|NA|14|TRBV5-1|NA
CASSLVTVSDTQYF
TGCGCCAGCAGCTTAGTAACTGTATCAGATACGCAGTATTTT
>TRBJ2-1|NA|16|TRBV27|TRBD2
CASSPGLTGGVYEQFF
TGTGCCAGCAGCCCGGGGTTAACGGGAGGTGTCTATGAGCAGTTCTTC
>TRBJ1-5|NA|16|TRBV28|TRBD1
CASRKQDRGYGQPQHF
TGTGCCAGCAGGAAACAGGACAGGGGGTACGGTCAGCCCCAGCATTTT
>TRBJ1-5|once|19|TRBV10-3|TRBD1
CAISESLDRPFRSNQPQHF
TGTGCCATCAGTGAGTCGCTGGACAGGCCCTTTAGGAGCAATCAGCCCCAGCATTTT
>TRBJ1-1|NA|14|TRBV5-5|TRBD1
CASSLAGGGTEAFF
TGTGCCAGCAGCTTGGCAGGGGGAGGAACTGAAGCTTTCTTT
>TRBJ2-7|NA|17|TRBV28|TRBD1
CASSQVFGTGPHYEQYF
TGTGCCAGCAGCCAAGTGTTCGGGACAGGGCCTCACTACGAGCAGTACTTC
>TRBJ1-3|few|14|TRBV27|TRBD1
CASSPAGTGTTIYF
TGTGCCAGCAGTCCTGCCGGGACAGGGACCACCATATATTTT
>TRBJ2-7|NA|12|TRBV28|NA
CASSSGAYEQYF
TGTGCCAGCAGTTCGGGAGCCTACGAGCAGTACTTC
>TRBJ2-1|NA|12|TRBV13|NA
CASSLKLNEQFF
TGTGCCAGCAGCTTAAAACTAAATGAGCAGTTCTTC
>TRBJ1-1|NA|13|TRBV5-4|NA
CASSLAVNTEAFF
TGTGCCAGCAGCTTGGCGGTGAACACTGAAGCTTTCTTT
>TRBJ2-1|NA|13|TRBV2|TRBD2
CAGRRGGSDEQFF
TGTGCCGGCCGGAGGGGCGGGAGCGATGAGCAGTTCTTC
>TRBJ1-1|NA|13|TRBV15|NA
CATSRAGNTEAFF
TGTGCCACCAGCAGAGCGGGGAACACTGAAGCTTTCTTT
>TRBJ1-2|NA|14|TRBV7-3|NA
CASSPRNGAYGYTF
TGTGCCAGCAGCCCCCGGAATGGGGCCTATGGCTACACCTTC
>TRBJ1-5|NA|15|TRBV7-2|NA
CASNSGPGVNQPQHF
TGTGCCAGCAACTCCGGGCCAGGGGTTAATCAGCCCCAGCATTTT
>TRBJ2-3|NA|16|TRBV7-3|NA
CASSLRNRVYSDTQYF
TGTGCCAGCAGCTTGAGGAACAGGGTCTATTCAGATACGCAGTATTTT
>TRBJ1-1|NA|15|TRBV2|TRBD1
CASSLTGGMNTEAFF
TGTGCCAGCAGCTTGACAGGGGGGATGAACACTGAAGCTTTCTTT
>TRBJ2-1|NA|13|TRBV10-3|TRBD2
CAISASGSSEQFF
TGTGCCATCAGTGCTAGCGGGAGTAGTGAGCAGTTCTTC
>TRBJ2-1|NA|14|TRBV7-7|TRBD2
CASSRLAGHNEQFF
TGTGCTAGCAGCCGACTAGCGGGGCACAATGAGCAGTTCTTC
>TRBJ2-7|NA|14|TRBV27|TRBD2
CASSLSSGGYEQYF
TGTGCCAGCAGTTTATCCAGCGGGGGTTACGAGCAGTACTTC
>TRBJ1-4|NA|16|TRBV9|TRBD1
CASSSALGDREEKLFF
TGTGCCAGCAGCAGTGCCCTAGGGGACAGGGAGGAAAAACTGTTTTTT
>TRBJ1-1|NA|12|TRBV10-3|TRBD1
CAISTGDTEAFF
TGTGCCATCAGTACAGGGGACACTGAAGCTTTCTTT
>TRBJ2-7|NA|14|TRBV10-3|NA
CAISESAVPSEQYF
TGTGCCATCAGTGAATCTGCGGTCCCCAGCGAGCAGTACTTC
>TRBJ1-2|NA|15|TRBV9|NA
CASSVSGSTNYGYTF
TGTGCCAGCAGCGTATCAGGGTCGACAAACTATGGCTACACCTTC
>TRBJ2-5|NA|15|TRBV7-9|TRBD2
CASSPLAGGRETQYF
TGTGCCAGCAGCCCCCTAGCGGGAGGGCGAGAGACCCAGTACTTC
>TRBJ1-5|NA|14|TRBV19|NA
CASRLETGSQPQHF
TGTGCCAGTAGACTTGAGACAGGTTCTCAGCCCCAGCATTTT
>TRBJ2-7|NA|11|TRBV20-1|NA
CSARRFYEQYF
TGCAGTGCCCGCCGGTTTTACGAGCAGTACTTC
>TRBJ2-7|NA|14|TRBV6-1|NA
CASREGGRRVEQYF
TGTGCCAGCAGGGAAGGAGGGCGTAGGGTCGAGCAGTACTTC
>TRBJ2-7|NA|15|TRBV7-2|TRBD2
CASSIAGTRKYEQYF
TGTGCCAGCAGCATAGCCGGGACTAGAAAGTACGAGCAGTACTTC